This T cell receptor (beta chain) was sequenced in a study of T-cell memory formation after mild COVID-19. In the study overall: The two donors had largely donor-specific TCR clusters. Notes on the study in general: Some clones that responded turned up in pre-infection memory, which suggests that cross-reactive memory joined in.

This clonotype was seen a few times. No antigen is known for it. TCRdb called the 5' RACE reads again in MiXCR, with one record for every CDR3 protein. The sample holds more than 400,000 distinct CDR3 sequences, 15% to 20% seen once. The CDR3 covers 15 residues. Germline V gives CDR1 SGHTA, CDR2 FQGNSA. V gave up 3 bases and J gave up 1 base; unmatched junction bases: 3. The chain has TRBV7-2 and TRBJ2-1, with 7 positions matching TRBD2. The specimen sequenced was PBMCs or a T cell subset sorted from them (not recorded which). This sequence originates from an adult woman who had mild COVID-19 (a few samples of this study predate the infection). Cell type and time point are not known. Here the CDR3 DNA reads TGTGCCAGCAGCTTTGAGCGGGGTTCCTACAATGAGCAGTTCTTC. It codes for CASSFERGSYNEQFF.